This entry is about one T cell receptor (beta chain). The record originates from a study of blood T cell repertoires in COVID-19. Across the study: Spain, Italy and the United States supplied samples that represented acute and convalescent COVID-19. Sources were T cells, B-cell-depleted T cells, or PBMCs; the material itself was cDNA or gDNA.

Sequenced by immunoSEQ multiplex PCR; TCRdb stores in-frame clones only, minus some. Of a few hundred thousand clones in the sample, 88% were seen once. The origin of this receptor is a woman aged 25 to 39 who had recovered from COVID-19. The sequenced sample consisted of peripheral blood.

The CDR3 sequence is CASSYSPTVLTYEQYF. CDR3 nucleotides: TGTGCCAGCAGTTACTCGCCGACAGTCCTGACCTACGAGCAGTACTTC. The rearrangement uses TRBV6-5 and TRBJ2-7; maybe TRBD1 (5 bases). V was shortened by 0 bases and J by 2 bases, with 14 bases between the two germline ends. CDR1 MNHEY and CDR2 SVGAGI come from the germline V gene. There are 16 residues in the CDR3.